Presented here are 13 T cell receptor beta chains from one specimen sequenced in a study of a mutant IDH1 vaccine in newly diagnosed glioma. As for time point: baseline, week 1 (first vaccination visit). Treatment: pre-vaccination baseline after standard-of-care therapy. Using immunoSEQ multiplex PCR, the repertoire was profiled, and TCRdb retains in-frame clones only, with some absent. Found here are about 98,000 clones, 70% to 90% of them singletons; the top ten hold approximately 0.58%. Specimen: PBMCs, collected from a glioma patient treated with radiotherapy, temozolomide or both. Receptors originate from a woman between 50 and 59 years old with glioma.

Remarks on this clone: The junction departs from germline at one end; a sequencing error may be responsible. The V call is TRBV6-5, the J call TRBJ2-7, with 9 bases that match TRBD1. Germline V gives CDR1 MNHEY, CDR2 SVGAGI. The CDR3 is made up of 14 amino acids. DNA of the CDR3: TGTGCCAGCAGCCCCGACAGGGGGGGATACGAGCAGTGCTTC. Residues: CASSPDRGGYEQCF.

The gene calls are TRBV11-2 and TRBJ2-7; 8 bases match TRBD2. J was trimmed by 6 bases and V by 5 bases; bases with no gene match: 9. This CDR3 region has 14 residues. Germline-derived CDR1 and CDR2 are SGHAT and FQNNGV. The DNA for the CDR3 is TGTGCCAGCAGCCCAGGCGCCGGGGGGGTCGAGCAGTACTTC. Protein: CASSPGAGGVEQYF.

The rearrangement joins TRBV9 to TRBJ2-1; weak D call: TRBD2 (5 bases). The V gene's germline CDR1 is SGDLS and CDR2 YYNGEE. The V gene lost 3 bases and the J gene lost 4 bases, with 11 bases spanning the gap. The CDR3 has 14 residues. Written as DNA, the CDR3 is TGTGCCAGCAGCGAACTAGGTCCTTACAATGAGCAGTTCTTC. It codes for CASSELGPYNEQFF.

This chain's CDR3 is CASSQRDNYNEQFF. The CDR3 DNA reads TGTGCCAGCAGCCAACGAGACAACTACAATGAGCAGTTCTTC. The J gene is TRBJ2-1, the V gene TRBV14; D ambiguous. The CDR3 has 14 amino acids. Trimming left V 2 bases short and J 3 bases short, with 8 bases between. CDR1 is SGHDN, CDR2 FVKESK, per germline.

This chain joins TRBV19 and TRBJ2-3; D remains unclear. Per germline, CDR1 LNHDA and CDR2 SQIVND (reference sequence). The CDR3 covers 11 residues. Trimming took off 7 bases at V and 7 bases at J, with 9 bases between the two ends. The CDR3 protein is CASTLGNTQYF. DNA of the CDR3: TGTGCCAGTACCCTAGGAAATACGCAGTATTTT.

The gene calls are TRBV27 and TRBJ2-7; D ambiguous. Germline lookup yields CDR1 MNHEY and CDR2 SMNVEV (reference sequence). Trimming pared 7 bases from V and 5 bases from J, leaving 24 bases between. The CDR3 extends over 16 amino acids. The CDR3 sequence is CASIASGNIGFDEQYF. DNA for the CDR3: TGTGCCAGCATCGCCTCAGGTAACATTGGATTCGACGAGCAGTACTTC.

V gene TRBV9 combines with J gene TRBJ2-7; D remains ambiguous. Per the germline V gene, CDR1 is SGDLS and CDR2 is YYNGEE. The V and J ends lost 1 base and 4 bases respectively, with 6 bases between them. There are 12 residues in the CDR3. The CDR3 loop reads CASSVLGYEQYF. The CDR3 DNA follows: TGTGCCAGCAGCGTACTAGGGTACGAGCAGTACTTC.

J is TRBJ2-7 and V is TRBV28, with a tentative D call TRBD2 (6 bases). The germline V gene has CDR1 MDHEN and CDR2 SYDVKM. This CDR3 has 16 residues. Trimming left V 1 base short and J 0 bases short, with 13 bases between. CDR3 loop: CASSLLAGHGSYEQYF. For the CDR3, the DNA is TGTGCCAGCAGTTTATTGGCGGGGCATGGCTCCTACGAGCAGTACTTC.

CDR3 nucleotide sequence: TGTGCCAGCAGCCCACGACAGGGACGAACCTACGAGCAGTACTTC. This gives the protein CASSPRQGRTYEQYF. The J gene is TRBJ2-7, the V gene TRBV7-8; 7 bases fit TRBD1. Losses at the gene ends were 5 bases for V and 2 bases for J; bases not matched to a gene: 9. Germline lookup yields CDR1 SGHVS and CDR2 FQNEAQ. The CDR3 has 15 residues.

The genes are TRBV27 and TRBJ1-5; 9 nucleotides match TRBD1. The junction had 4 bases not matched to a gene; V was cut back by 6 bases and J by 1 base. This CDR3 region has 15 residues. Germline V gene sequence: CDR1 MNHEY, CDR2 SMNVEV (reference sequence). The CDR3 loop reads CASSSGQGSNQPQHF. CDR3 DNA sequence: TGTGCCAGCAGCTCGGGACAGGGCAGCAATCAGCCCCAGCATTTT.

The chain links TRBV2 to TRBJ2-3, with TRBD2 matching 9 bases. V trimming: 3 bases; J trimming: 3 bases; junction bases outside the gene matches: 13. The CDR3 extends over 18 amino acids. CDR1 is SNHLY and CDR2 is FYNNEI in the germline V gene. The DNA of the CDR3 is TGTGCCAGCAGTGAGACGTCTAGCGGGAACTGGCGGACAGATACGCAGTATTTT. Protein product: CASSETSSGNWRTDTQYF. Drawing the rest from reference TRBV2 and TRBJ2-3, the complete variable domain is EPEVTQTPSHQVTQMGQEVILRCVPISNHLYFYWYRQILGQKVEFLVSFYNNEISEKSEIFDDQFSVERPDGSNFTLKIRSTKLEDSAMYFCASSETSSGNWRTDTQYFGPGTRLTVL.

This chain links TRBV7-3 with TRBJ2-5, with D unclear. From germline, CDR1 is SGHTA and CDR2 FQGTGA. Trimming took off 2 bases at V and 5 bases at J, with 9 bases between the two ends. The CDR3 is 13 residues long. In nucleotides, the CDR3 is TGTGCCAGCAGCTTATCTCTAGGGGAGACCCAGTACTTC. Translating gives CASSLSLGETQYF.

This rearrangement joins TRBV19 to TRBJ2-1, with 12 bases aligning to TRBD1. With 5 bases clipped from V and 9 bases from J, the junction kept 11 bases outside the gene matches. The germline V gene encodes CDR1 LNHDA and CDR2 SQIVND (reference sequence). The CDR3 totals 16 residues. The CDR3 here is CASSASRDRGRSEQFF. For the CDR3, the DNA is TGTGCCAGTAGTGCTAGCCGGGACAGGGGGCGCAGTGAGCAGTTCTTC.